This T cell receptor beta chain was sequenced for a study of T-cell reconstitution after alpha-beta-depleted transplantation in children (dated by TCRdb to the mid-2010s). Regarding the research as a whole: T-cell immune reconstitution after TCRalphabeta/CD19-depleted allogeneic hematopoietic cell transplantation in children was quantitatively tracked in the study by means of TCR repertoire profiling. Broader findings and caveats from the paper: About two months after transplant, the apparently early recovery of alphabetaT-cell counts reportedly depended on just several hundred clones that had expanded rapidly and came from non-depleted graft cells. In some patients, the high TCRbeta diversity seen at day 60 was put down to recipient T cells and intrathymic progenitors that had survived conditioning. Over the following months the frequencies of hyperexpanded clones went down, and after one year T-cell counts and TCRbeta diversity were mostly credited to newly produced T cells.

Library method: PCR. Sequencing took place on an Illumina HiSeq 2500. Molecular barcoding was employed in the preparation of TCR libraries, with unique molecular identifiers being used to normalize TCRbeta repertoire quantification. Clones were called with MiXCR by TCRdb after fastp trimmed the public reads at Q25, and only in-frame beta chains were retained. Every CDR3 protein is listed once, alongside the most common genes and DNA of its rows. This sample holds more than 85,000 distinct CDR3 sequences; about 7.5% were observed only once. The ten largest clones represent about a sixth of the sample. The sample's treatment or condition label, in plain terms: allogeneic hematopoietic cell transplantation with graft depleted of TCRalphabeta T cells and CD19 B cells. The children who served as transplant recipients had been given grafts of TCRalphabeta/CD19-depleted allogeneic hematopoietic cells. Via the germline V gene (reference sequence), CDR1 is DFQATT and CDR2 SNEGSKA. Trimming takes 1 base from V and 7 bases from J, and the germline ends sit 4 bases apart. The CDR3 covers 11 residues, taking in both the cysteine and the phenylalanine. Just CDR3 DNA is preserved here, 33 bases in frame from base 1.

This clonotype appeared a few times. The specificity of this receptor is unknown. Base qualities were left out, and no much larger clone turns up one base away. The chain links TRBV20-1 with TRBJ2-2, with no reliable assignment of the D segment. This specimen consisted of PBMCs, obtained before TCRalphabeta/CD19-depleted stem cell transplant. This sequence originates from a boy aged 2-9 years with acute lymphoblastic leukemia, due to receive a stem cell transplant. The CDR3 corresponds to CSARGVGELFF. Read as DNA, the sequence is TGCAGTGCTAGAGGCGTCGGGGAGCTGTTTTTT.